One sample yielded the 16 T cell receptor beta chains listed below, sequenced in a study of Ad26.COV2.S vaccination and SARS-CoV-2 variants (dated by TCRdb to the early 2020s). Sample treatment or condition, as interpreted from the label and publication: roughly 19 received Ad26.COV2.S at low or high dose, single or two shots; about 5 received placebo; per-sample allocation not given. For vaccine and placebo recipients, the sequenced repertoires came from samples collected on day 63 after the first injection. The library was prepared using the immunoSEQ multiplex PCR assay. The table comes from immuneACCESS by way of TCRdb, which keeps in-frame sequences with V and J called. Part of the clones is missing from these tables; in studies checked, under half for an unresolved V gene and the rest for unknown reasons. The sample includes some 340,000 clones, with around 81% observed a single time. Of the sample, 2.1% is held by the ten largest clones.

The material was peripheral blood, obtained in a trial of Ad26.COV2.S vaccine versus placebo. The receptors were gathered from a person between 18 and 59 years old who received the Ad26.COV2.S COVID-19 vaccine or a placebo.

CDR3 nucleotides: TGCGCCAGCAGCTTATCAGGGGGCGACTATGGCTACACCTTC. Its protein product is CASSLSGGDYGYTF. The rearrangement joins TRBV5-1 to TRBJ1-2, with 8 bases lining up with TRBD1. Germline lookup yields CDR1 SGHRS and CDR2 YFSETQ. V trimming: 2 bases; J trimming: 3 bases; junction bases outside the gene matches: 3. The CDR3 loop spans 14 amino acids.

The CDR3 here is CASSPRPGLSNTGELFF. In DNA form, the CDR3 reads TGTGCCAGCAGCCCACGTCCGGGACTCTCGAACACCGGGGAGCTGTTTTTT. V usage is TRBV11-2 and J usage is TRBJ2-2; maybe TRBD2 (6 bases). The germline CDR1 and CDR2 sequences are SGHAT and FQNNGV. The CDR3 has 17 residues. Trimming took 5 bases from V and 0 from J, leaving 16 bases between them.

The V call is TRBV6-5, the J call TRBJ2-3, with 7 bases matching TRBD1. The ends lost 6 bases at V and 4 bases at J; junction bases unmatched: 7. Germline loops: CDR1 MNHEY, CDR2 SVGAGI. CDR3 size: 14 residues. The CDR3 sequence is CASSRQGLADTQYF. In DNA form, the CDR3 reads TGTGCCAGCAGCCGACAGGGCCTGGCAGATACGCAGTATTTT.

The chain carries TRBV6-1 and TRBJ2-7; 9 bases line up with TRBD2. Looked up from germline, CDR1 is MNHNS and CDR2 is SASEGT. CDR3 size: 18 residues. V lost 0 bases, J lost 0 bases, and 9 bases stayed unmatched. CDR3 amino acids: CASSEAHQRGASSYEQYF. The CDR3 bases are TGTGCCAGCAGTGAAGCCCATCAGCGGGGGGCGAGCTCCTACGAGCAGTACTTC.

This clone was recorded once. The chain links TRBV11-3 to TRBJ2-5; unclear D gene. Between the trimmed V and J ends, which lost 1 base and 1 base, there was a span of 7 bases. The CDR3 contains 14 residues. Germline CDR1 and CDR2: SGHNT and YENEEA. The CDR3 nucleotides read TGTGCCAGCAGCTTAGGACGAAGCCAAGAGACCCAGTACTTC. Protein sequence: CASSLGRSQETQYF.

CDR3 sequence reads: CASTGVGGQETQYF. DNA of the CDR3: TGCGCCAGCACAGGGGTAGGGGGCCAAGAGACCCAGTACTTC. The chain links TRBV5-1 to TRBJ2-5, with D possibly matching TRBD1 (6 bases). The CDR3 is made up of 14 amino acids. The germline gives CDR1 SGHRS, CDR2 YFSETQ. V lost 6 bases and J 1 base, leaving 13 bases between the germline ends. The full variable domain, rest sourced from reference TRBV5-1 and TRBJ2-5, is KAGVTQTPRYLIKTRGQQVTLSCSPISGHRSVSWYQQTPGQGLQFLFEYFSETQRNKGNFPGRFSGRQFSNSRSEMNVSTLELGDSALYLCASTGVGGQETQYFGPGTRLLVL.

The chain is built from TRBV11-3 and TRBJ2-7; no clear D gene. Per germline, CDR1 SGHNT and CDR2 YENEEA. The V and J ends lost 2 bases and 6 bases respectively, with 11 bases between them. This CDR3 contains 13 residues. Here the CDR3 DNA reads TGTGCCAGCAGCTTATTTCCGGACGCCGAGCAGTACTTC. Protein sequence: CASSLFPDAEQYF.

In its sample, this clone was seen a few times. The chain couples TRBV5-1 to TRBJ2-2; maybe TRBD1 (6 bases). CDR3 length equals 16 residues. Germline V gives CDR1 SGHRS, CDR2 YFSETQ. V lost 2 bases and J 7 bases, leaving 18 bases between the germline ends. The CDR3 reads CASSFTGRQDGGELFF. CDR3 sequence (DNA): TGCGCCAGCAGCTTTACAGGGCGCCAGGACGGCGGGGAGCTGTTTTTT.

The V and J genes are TRBV7-2 and TRBJ2-5; D may be TRBD2 (5 bases). CDR1 and CDR2 from the germline V gene are SGHTA and FQGNSA. The CDR3 runs 14 residues. Trimming took off 5 bases at V and 7 bases at J, with 17 bases between the two ends. The CDR3 nucleotides are TGTGCCAGCAGCCGTCCTGTTCTCGAGGGGACCCAGTACTTC. Protein sequence: CASSRPVLEGTQYF.

This chain's CDR3 is CASSEGRGFKYGYTF. As DNA, the CDR3 is TGTGCCAGCAGTGAAGGAAGGGGTTTTAAGTATGGCTACACCTTC. This sequence joins TRBV6-1 and TRBJ1-2, with D perhaps TRBD1 (5 bases). The CDR3 consists of 15 residues. Between the trimmed V and J ends, which lost 1 base and 5 bases, there was a span of 14 bases. Germline values: CDR1 MNHNS, CDR2 SASEGT.

The chain couples TRBV10-3 to TRBJ2-1, with D possibly called TRBD1 or TRBD2 (5 bases each). CDR1 ENHRY and CDR2 SYGVKD come from the germline V gene. V was cut by 4 bases and J by 8 bases, with 9 bases left in between. The CDR3 is 12 residues long. This CDR3 is CAISVRGDEQFF. In DNA form, the CDR3 reads TGTGCCATCAGTGTTCGGGGCGATGAGCAGTTCTTC.

V gene TRBV5-5 combines with J gene TRBJ1-1; D unresolved. V lost 1 base, J lost 0 bases, and 7 bases lay in between. The CDR3 runs 14 residues. Germline V gene sequence: CDR1 SGHKS, CDR2 YYEKEE (reference sequence). The CDR3 nucleotides are TGTGCCAGCAGCTTGAGTCTATTGAACACTGAAGCTTTCTTT. It translates to CASSLSLLNTEAFF.

This clone was counted once. The chain has TRBV5-1 and TRBJ1-1, with TRBD1 as a possible D gene (5 bases). The CDR3 is made up of 14 amino acids. CDR1 is SGHRS, CDR2 YFSETQ, per germline. Trimming cost V 4 bases and J 3 bases, with 13 bases left between them. The CDR3 sequence is CASSQWGSDTEAFF. CDR3 DNA: TGCGCCAGCAGCCAGTGGGGGTCTGACACTGAAGCTTTCTTT. Full variable domain (missing parts from reference TRBV5-1 and TRBJ1-1): KAGVTQTPRYLIKTRGQQVTLSCSPISGHRSVSWYQQTPGQGLQFLFEYFSETQRNKGNFPGRFSGRQFSNSRSEMNVSTLELGDSALYLCASSQWGSDTEAFFGQGTRLTVV.

The V gene is TRBV7-9, the J gene TRBJ2-5; D perhaps matches TRBD2 (6 bases). CDR3 size: 14 residues. CDR1 SEHNR and CDR2 FQNEAQ come from the germline V gene (reference sequence). The V and J ends lost 4 bases and 0 bases respectively, with 9 bases between them. CDR3 protein: CASSSGDYQETQYF. The CDR3 nucleotides read TGTGCCAGCAGCTCGGGGGACTACCAAGAGACCCAGTACTTC.

This chain uses TRBV28 with TRBJ2-7; D is ambiguous. The V gene's germline CDR1 is MDHEN and CDR2 SYDVKM. The CDR3 runs 12 residues. V dropped 6 bases and J dropped 3 bases, with 9 bases sitting between them. The CDR3 DNA follows: TGTGCCAGCAGGTTGGGCAACTACGAGCAGTACTTC. Its translation is CASRLGNYEQYF.

This chain joins TRBV18 and TRBJ2-3; 8 bases are shared with TRBD2. V gave up 3 bases and J gave up 1 base; unmatched junction bases: 6. The CDR3 loop spans 16 amino acids. CDR1 and CDR2 (germline): KGHSH, LQKENI. The CDR3 DNA reads as TGTGCCAGCTCACCCCCGAATAGCGGGGGCACAGATACGCAGTATTTT. It translates to CASSPPNSGGTDTQYF.